Following are 14 T cell receptor beta chains from one sample sequenced in a study of cytomegalovirus exposure and HLA in healthy donors. Both 60 Vbeta primers and 13 Jbeta primers went into the PCR. TCRdb's table, derived via immunoSEQ multiplex PCR, lists solely in-frame clones and lacks some. This table holds about 110,000 clones, 80% found once. The sample comprised PBMCs. All receptors derive from a man aged 45-60 years in good health and CMV-seronegative.

The chain is built from TRBV6-1 and TRBJ2-2, with 8 bases fitting TRBD1. This CDR3 spans 14 amino acids. V gave up 7 bases and J gave up 6 bases; unmatched junction bases: 7. The germline V gene has CDR1 MNHNS and CDR2 SASEGT. The CDR3 DNA reads as TGTGCCAGCACCGAGGCAGGGGGCTCCGGGGAGCTGTTTTTT. It yields the protein CASTEAGGSGELFF.

J is TRBJ1-2 and V is TRBV5-4, with 7 bases aligning to TRBD1. With 4 bases clipped from V and 8 bases from J, the junction kept 11 bases outside the gene matches. The germline CDR1 and CDR2 sequences are SGHNT and YYREEE (reference sequence). The length of the CDR3 is 14 residues. The CDR3 protein is CASSRPDREVGYTF. DNA of the CDR3: TGTGCCAGCAGCCGACCCGACAGGGAAGTCGGCTACACCTTC.

The chain couples TRBV19 to TRBJ2-1; 11 bases match TRBD2. J was trimmed by 8 bases and V by 7 bases; bases with no gene match: 10. The CDR3 consists of 15 residues. Germline CDR1 reads LNHDA; CDR2 reads SQIVND (reference sequence). CDR3 coding DNA: TGTGCCAGTAAGCGGGAGACTAGCGGGAACGATGAGCAGTTCTTC. Protein: CASKRETSGNDEQFF.

This clone was recorded once. The chain uses TRBV28 and TRBJ1-1; D gene unclear. The germline gives CDR1 MDHEN, CDR2 SYDVKM. This CDR3 is 17 amino acids long. Trimming pared 3 bases from V and 1 base from J, leaving 18 bases between. The CDR3 sequence: CASSLGYPASRNTEAFF. The CDR3 DNA reads as TGTGCCAGCAGTTTGGGCTACCCTGCCAGCCGGAACACTGAAGCTTTCTTT. The variable domain in full, completed from reference TRBV28 and TRBJ1-1, reads DVKVTQSSRYLVKRTGEKVFLECVQDMDHENMFWYRQDPGLGLRLIYFSYDVKMKEKGDIPEGYSVSREKKERFSLILESASTNQTSMYLCASSLGYPASRNTEAFFGQGTRLTVV.

V is TRBV4-3 and J is TRBJ1-2; TRBD1 might be the D (5 bases). Germline lookup yields CDR1 LGHNA and CDR2 YSLEER. V was cut by 0 bases and J by 5 bases, with 16 bases left in between. The CDR3 is 16 amino acids. CDR3 sequence (DNA): TGCGCCAGCAGCCAAGAGTCCCAGGGAGGATTTTATGGCTACACCTTC. Its translation is CASSQESQGGFYGYTF.

V is TRBV15 and J is TRBJ1-5, with no clear D. The germline V gene encodes CDR1 LNHNV and CDR2 YYDKDF (reference sequence). V lost 0 bases to trimming and J lost 13 bases, with 10 bases between them. The CDR3 has 12 amino acids. The CDR3: CATSRDREAQHF. CDR3 coding DNA: TGTGCCACCAGCAGAGATCGGGAGGCACAGCATTTT.

To note about this clone: The junction departs from germline at one end; a sequencing error may be responsible. The same CDR3 arises from other DNA sequences in this sample as well. The gene calls are TRBV7-2 and TRBJ1-6; a weak D match, TRBD1 (5 bases). Germline values: CDR1 SGHTA, CDR2 FQGNSA. This CDR3 is built from 15 residues. CDR3 region: CASSLMGRADSPLHF. The CDR3 DNA is TGTGCCAGCAGCTTAATGGGCAGGGCTGATTCACCTCTCCACTTT.

This clone has just a few counts. V and J are TRBV7-8 and TRBJ2-2, with 7 bases identical to TRBD2. Trimming cost V 5 bases and J 5 bases; bases outside gene matches: 11. The CDR3 has 16 residues. Germline V gives CDR1 SGHVS, CDR2 FQNEAQ. CDR3 DNA sequence: TGTGCCAGCAGCCTTCAACTAGCGCAGGGAACCGGGGAGCTGTTTTTT. Protein sequence: CASSLQLAQGTGELFF.

For this clone: One end of the junction is discordant with germline, which a read error may explain. The CDR3 DNA reads as TGTTCCAGCAGCTTAAATCTACAGTTCTCCTACGAGCAGTACTTC. Translation gives CSSSLNLQFSYEQYF. V usage is TRBV7-9 and J usage is TRBJ2-7; D is uncertain. Germline CDR1 is SEHNR and CDR2 is FQNEAQ (reference sequence). CDR3 length: 15 residues.

This clone occurred a few times. CDR3 protein: CASSARDGRAYEQFF. In DNA form, the CDR3 reads TGTGCCAGCAGCGCCCGAGACGGGAGGGCCTATGAGCAGTTCTTC. The chain joins TRBV11-2 to TRBJ2-1; the match to TRBD2 covers 8 bases. The CDR3 length is 15 residues. Germline loops: CDR1 SGHAT, CDR2 FQNNGV. After removal of 5 bases from V and 8 bases from J, the junction contained 11 bases not matched to a gene.

There are a few counts of this clone. The chain joins TRBV28 to TRBJ1-5; D is ambiguous. The CDR3 extends over 12 amino acids. Germline CDR1 MDHEN, CDR2 SYDVKM. Trimming pared 7 bases from V and 8 bases from J, leaving 12 bases between. The CDR3 protein is CASISGRKPQHF. The CDR3 DNA sequence: TGTGCCAGCATATCGGGGAGGAAGCCCCAGCATTTT.

The chain is built from TRBV9 and TRBJ1-4, with a tentative D call TRBD1 (6 bases). The CDR3 is 15 amino acids. The V and J ends lost 3 bases and 0 bases respectively, with 9 bases between them. Germline loops: CDR1 SGDLS, CDR2 YYNGEE. The chain's CDR3 is CASSARDTTNEKLFF. The DNA for the CDR3 is TGTGCCAGCAGCGCCCGGGACACAACTAATGAAAAACTGTTTTTT.

The gene calls are TRBV19 and TRBJ1-2, with a weak D call TRBD1 (5 bases). V was pared by 6 bases and J by 2 bases, with 16 bases between. This CDR3 contains 15 residues. The V gene's germline CDR1 is LNHDA and CDR2 SQIVND (reference sequence). As DNA, the CDR3 is TGTGCCAGTAGCACGCGGGACGAACCCAACTATGGCTACACCTTC. The encoded protein is CASSTRDEPNYGYTF.

In DNA form, the CDR3 reads TGCGCCAGCAGCCGGGGACAGGGACCCAAAGAGACCCAGTACTTC. Translation: CASSRGQGPKETQYF. V usage is TRBV5-1 and J usage is TRBJ2-5; TRBD1 agrees at 9 bases. The CDR3 consists of 15 residues. The V and J ends lost 4 bases and 3 bases, in that order; junction bases with no gene match: 7. Germline V gene sequence: CDR1 SGHRS, CDR2 YFSETQ.